What follows are 6 T cell receptor beta chains derived from one specimen sequenced in a study of T cell responses to AZD1222 COVID-19 vaccine. Sequencing used immunoSEQ multiplex PCR; TCRdb keeps in-frame clones, though not all of them. The sample holds more than 95,000 clones, around 90% seen once. Sequences were derived from peripheral blood, sampled on day 0 of AZD1222 vaccination. These receptors came from an adult in good health.

DNA of the CDR3: TGTGCCAGCGGGACAGGGACTGGGGCCAACGTCCTGACTTTC. This sequence encodes CASGTGTGANVLTF. The chain uses TRBV28 and TRBJ2-6; 9 bases match TRBD1. After removal of 8 bases from V and 2 bases from J, the junction contained 1 base not matched to a gene. The germline CDR1 and CDR2 sequences are MDHEN and SYDVKM. This CDR3 contains 14 residues.

The V and J genes are TRBV7-6 and TRBJ2-2; 9 bases line up with TRBD1. CDR1 SGHVS and CDR2 FNYEAQ come from the germline V gene. This CDR3 has 16 amino acids. V gave up 5 bases and J gave up 1 base; unmatched junction bases: 5. This CDR3 is CASSIQGAENTGELFF. CDR3 coding DNA: TGTGCCAGCAGCATACAGGGGGCAGAGAACACCGGGGAGCTGTTTTTT.

This chain uses TRBV5-4 with TRBJ1-3; TRBD1 agrees at 10 bases. Germline CDR1 reads SGHNT; CDR2 reads YYREEE (reference sequence). The CDR3 runs 17 residues. The V and J ends lost 4 bases and 0 bases, in that order; junction bases with no gene match: 7. CDR3 sequence reads: CASSRGTGVNSGNTIYF. The CDR3 DNA reads as TGTGCCAGCAGCCGGGGGACAGGGGTTAACTCTGGAAACACCATATATTTT.

This rearrangement joins TRBV2 to TRBJ1-1, with D perhaps matching TRBD1 (5 bases). The length of the CDR3 is 13 residues. Germline CDR1 reads SNHLY; CDR2 reads FYNNEI. V was pared by 9 bases and J by 1 base, with 12 bases between. CDR3: CARSGRANTEAFF. The CDR3 DNA follows: TGTGCCAGGTCGGGCAGGGCGAACACTGAAGCTTTCTTT.

The rearrangement uses TRBV6-5 and TRBJ1-1; TRBD1 aligns across 9 bases. The length of the CDR3 is 15 residues. The J segment lost 5 bases and the V segment lost 6 bases, leaving 10 bases of the junction unmatched. The V gene's germline CDR1 is MNHEY and CDR2 SVGAGI. The DNA of the CDR3 is TGTGCCAGCAGGCCAGGACAGGGGTATCGGACTGAAGCTTTCTTT. Its protein is CASRPGQGYRTEAFF.

This chain joins TRBV28 and TRBJ1-2; possible D gene TRBD1, 5 bases. Germline assignment: CDR1 MDHEN and CDR2 SYDVKM. This CDR3 spans 16 amino acids. The V gene lost 2 bases and the J gene lost 0 bases, with 13 bases spanning the gap. DNA of the CDR3: TGTGCCAGCAGTTTAGTACAGGCGATAGCTAACTATGGCTACACCTTC. It is translated as CASSLVQAIANYGYTF.